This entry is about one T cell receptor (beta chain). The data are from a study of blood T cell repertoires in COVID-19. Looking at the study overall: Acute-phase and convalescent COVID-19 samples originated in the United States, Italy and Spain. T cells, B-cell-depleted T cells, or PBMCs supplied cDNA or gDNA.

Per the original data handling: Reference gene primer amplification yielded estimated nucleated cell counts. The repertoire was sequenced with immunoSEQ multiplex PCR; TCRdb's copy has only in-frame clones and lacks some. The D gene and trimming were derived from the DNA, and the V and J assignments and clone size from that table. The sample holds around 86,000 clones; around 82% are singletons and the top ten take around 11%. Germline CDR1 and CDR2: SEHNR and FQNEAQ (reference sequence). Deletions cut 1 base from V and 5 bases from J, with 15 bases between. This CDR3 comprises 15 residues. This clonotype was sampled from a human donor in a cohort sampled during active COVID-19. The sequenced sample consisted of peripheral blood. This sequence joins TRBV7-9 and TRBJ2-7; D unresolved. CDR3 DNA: TGTGCCAGCAGCTTAGAAAGTTCCCTACTGGACGAGCAGTACTTC. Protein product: CASSLESSLLDEQYF.